Listed below are T cell receptor beta chains from one sample, sequenced in a study of CD4+ T cells in melanoma. The assay was immunoSEQ multiplex PCR, and TCRdb's table has in-frame clones only and misses some. The sample comprises 9,500 to 13,000 clones, around three quarters of which are singletons, and roughly 20% rests with the top ten. The sample comprised cells from a culture (not recorded whether cultured in vitro). These receptors originate from a human donor with melanoma. CDR3s leave out the opening cysteine and the closing phenylalanine or tryptophan. A D gene is named only where the DNA matches it firmly.

j_call: TRBJ1-2
d_call: TRBD1
v_call: TRBV18
cdr3_aa: ASSPGTGGYGYT

j_call: TRBJ2-7
d_call: TRBD2
v_call: TRBV2
cdr3_aa: ASVPFGAGVLHEQY

j_call: TRBJ2-3
d_call: .
v_call: TRBV18
cdr3_aa: ASSRRHVTSTDTQY

j_call: TRBJ2-5
d_call: TRBD2
v_call: TRBV9
cdr3_aa: ASSVAPLAGVGETQY

j_call: TRBJ2-1
d_call: .
v_call: TRBV19
cdr3_aa: ASSRTREEQF

j_call: TRBJ1-2
d_call: .
v_call: TRBV12-3/TRBV12-4
cdr3_aa: ASSQPGHSGYT

j_call: TRBJ1-5
d_call: .
v_call: TRBV7-9
cdr3_aa: ASSSPLRSLLGNQPQH

j_call: TRBJ2-1
d_call: TRBD2
v_call: TRBV5-4
cdr3_aa: ASRTGGRSANEQF

j_call: TRBJ1-4
d_call: .
v_call: TRBV30
cdr3_aa: AWGLQAKEREKLF

j_call: TRBJ1-1
d_call: TRBD1
v_call: TRBV3-1/TRBV3-2
cdr3_aa: ASSQGTGGRTEAF

j_call: TRBJ2-6
d_call: .
v_call: TRBV6-5
cdr3_aa: ATLGATGANVLT

j_call: TRBJ1-1
d_call: .
v_call: TRBV6-5
cdr3_aa: AASKGGNTEAF

j_call: TRBJ2-1
d_call: .
v_call: TRBV5-8
cdr3_aa: ASSLGRRVYNEQF

j_call: TRBJ2-7
d_call: TRBD2
v_call: TRBV5-1
cdr3_aa: ASSLGLTSGGTYEQY

j_call: TRBJ1-1
d_call: .
v_call: TRBV18
cdr3_aa: ASSGGPKNTEAF

j_call: TRBJ2-5
d_call: TRBD2
v_call: TRBV5-1
cdr3_aa: ASSFPFGATSGGGTQY

j_call: TRBJ2-3
d_call: TRBD2
v_call: TRBV29-1
cdr3_aa: SVLAGKVSTQY

j_call: TRBJ1-1
d_call: TRBD1
v_call: TRBV5-1
cdr3_aa: ASSRQGPNTEAF

j_call: TRBJ2-7
d_call: .
v_call: TRBV6-5
cdr3_aa: ASRRDRDLSYEQY

j_call: TRBJ1-2
d_call: .
v_call: TRBV12-3/TRBV12-4
cdr3_aa: ASSPGAGYGYT

j_call: TRBJ2-2
d_call: .
v_call: TRBV7-3
cdr3_aa: ASSPEIAGTGELF

j_call: TRBJ2-5
d_call: .
v_call: TRBV19
cdr3_aa: ASSKRVEETQY

j_call: TRBJ2-7
d_call: TRBD1
v_call: TRBV5-1
cdr3_aa: ASSLAPGQGYEQY

j_call: TRBJ1-5
d_call: TRBD1
v_call: TRBV4-1
cdr3_aa: ASSQEQGVGNQPQH

j_call: TRBJ1-5
d_call: .
v_call: TRBV30
cdr3_aa: AWSRLGGRQPQH

j_call: TRBJ1-1
d_call: .
v_call: TRBV4-2
cdr3_aa: ASSQQGRARGTEAF

j_call: TRBJ2-7
d_call: .
v_call: TRBV6-5
cdr3_aa: ASRRVGESYEQY

j_call: TRBJ2-1
d_call: .
v_call: TRBV7-3
cdr3_aa: ASSFGKGGRNEQF

j_call: TRBJ2-7
d_call: .
v_call: TRBV6-5
cdr3_aa: ASRTKGREREQY

j_call: TRBJ1-5
d_call: .
v_call: TRBV2
cdr3_aa: ACGGSGNQPQH

j_call: TRBJ1-3
d_call: .
v_call: TRBV2
cdr3_aa: ASSVQGDTIY

j_call: TRBJ2-7
d_call: .
v_call: TRBV2
cdr3_aa: ASSATGLGYEQY

j_call: TRBJ1-3
d_call: .
v_call: TRBV5-1
cdr3_aa: ASSTMGNTGNTIY

j_call: TRBJ1-2
d_call: .
v_call: TRBV11-2
cdr3_aa: ASSLEVAGAYGYT

j_call: TRBJ2-3
d_call: .
v_call: TRBV5-4
cdr3_aa: ASWEARTDTQY

j_call: TRBJ1-3
d_call: .
v_call: TRBV18
cdr3_aa: ASSHGHLSGNTIY

j_call: TRBJ1-2
d_call: .
v_call: TRBV29-1
cdr3_aa: SVESQEYGYT

j_call: TRBJ1-2
d_call: TRBD1
v_call: TRBV7-8
cdr3_aa: ASSNEKDRDGRHGYT

j_call: TRBJ1-2
d_call: .
v_call: TRBV5-4
cdr3_aa: ASSSPDFSRAGYT

j_call: TRBJ1-1
d_call: .
v_call: TRBV5-1
cdr3_aa: ASSLMGERTLTAF

j_call: TRBJ1-2
d_call: .
v_call: TRBV18
cdr3_aa: ASSPSREFGYGYT

j_call: TRBJ2-5
d_call: .
v_call: TRBV2
cdr3_aa: ASGGNTQY

j_call: TRBJ1-4
d_call: TRBD1
v_call: TRBV3-1/TRBV3-2
cdr3_aa: ASSQGTGGGEKLF

j_call: TRBJ2-3
d_call: .
v_call: TRBV11-3
cdr3_aa: ASSFSYRDTQY

j_call: TRBJ2-3
d_call: .
v_call: TRBV30
cdr3_aa: AAAGQTPDTQY

j_call: TRBJ2-7
d_call: TRBD2
v_call: TRBV5-1
cdr3_aa: ASSPSGAEIEQY

j_call: TRBJ2-3
d_call: TRBD2
v_call: TRBV9
cdr3_aa: ASSPAGGRRGTDTQY

j_call: TRBJ1-1
d_call: .
v_call: TRBV11-2
cdr3_aa: ASSLAGRDTEAF

j_call: TRBJ2-2
d_call: .
v_call: TRBV5-1
cdr3_aa: ASSLHGEDTGELF

j_call: TRBJ1-1
d_call: .
v_call: TRBV2
cdr3_aa: ASRRGQPEAF

j_call: TRBJ2-6
d_call: .
v_call: TRBV5-6
cdr3_aa: ASSFGGSGANVLT

j_call: TRBJ1-2
d_call: TRBD1
v_call: TRBV19
cdr3_aa: ASTSDRYYGYT

j_call: TRBJ2-3
d_call: TRBD1
v_call: TRBV29-1
cdr3_aa: SVEGRGQGGGLDTQY

j_call: TRBJ1-2
d_call: .
v_call: TRBV6-6
cdr3_aa: ASSYDIRVRGYT

j_call: TRBJ2-5
d_call: TRBD2
v_call: TRBV5-1
cdr3_aa: ASSPNLLTSGGQETQY

j_call: TRBJ1-1
d_call: .
v_call: TRBV12-3/TRBV12-4
cdr3_aa: ASSFSMNTEAF

j_call: TRBJ2-1
d_call: TRBD2
v_call: TRBV2
cdr3_aa: ASTPGSGGQAKQF

j_call: TRBJ2-4
d_call: TRBD1
v_call: TRBV5-1
cdr3_aa: ASSLATGELAKNIQY

j_call: TRBJ2-1
d_call: TRBD2
v_call: TRBV5-1
cdr3_aa: ASSLTSGGTYNEQF